This TCR beta chain was obtained from a study of T cell changes during pregnancy in multiple sclerosis (dated by TCRdb to between 2017 and 2020). About the study as a whole: Changes in the T cell repertoire over the course of pregnancy were examined in this study in women with multiple sclerosis.

This clone has just a few counts. What antigen it recognizes has not been identified. No per-base quality is available; no much larger clone lies one base away. Library preparation used the immunoSEQ multiplex PCR assay. TCRdb limited this immuneACCESS table to in-frame rearrangements with V and J called. A share of clones is missing; checked studies link under half to unresolved V genes, and the rest is unexplained. The sample contains under 90,000 clones, roughly 92% of them found a single time. The ten biggest clones cover approximately 4% of the sample. V drops 0 bases and J drops 10 bases, leaving 10 bases in between. CDR1 and CDR2 (MGHRA, YSYEKL) derive from the germline V gene. Spanning cysteine to phenylalanine, the CDR3 consists of 14 amino acids. CDR3 DNA only is kept here, 42 bases in frame from base 1.

The clonotype was recovered from a female donor in good health, enrolled as a control in a pregnancy study. This material consisted of peripheral blood, taken after pregnancy. The chain is encoded by TRBV4-1 joined to TRBJ1-6, with no confident D gene call. The sequence in DNA is TGCGCCAGCAGCCAAGATTCAGGTAGATCACCCCTCCACTTT. It codes for CASSQDSGRSPLHF.